These 8 T cell receptor beta chains originate from one sample sequenced in a study of blood T cell repertoires in COVID-19. Libraries were prepared by immunoSEQ multiplex PCR; TCRdb keeps only in-frame clonotypes and omits some of them. The top ten hold roughly 12% of the sample, which has roughly 63,000 clones, more than 75% seen once. Sequencing was performed on peripheral blood. The receptors originated from a man older than 75 with acute or convalescent COVID-19.

The rearrangement joins TRBV4-2 to TRBJ2-6; D is perhaps TRBD1 (6 bases). Germline CDR1 reads LGHNA; CDR2 reads YNFKEQ. The CDR3 extends over 17 amino acids. V lost 2 bases, J lost 0 bases, and 11 bases lay in between. The CDR3 loop reads CASSQLTQGSGANVLTF. In DNA, the CDR3 is TGTGCCAGCAGCCAACTGACACAGGGCTCTGGGGCCAACGTCCTGACTTTC.

V is TRBV7-8 and J is TRBJ2-4, with D uncertain. The V end was cut by 4 bases, the J end by 0 bases, with 16 bases between. This CDR3 has 17 amino acids. Looked up from germline, CDR1 is SGHVS and CDR2 is FQNEAQ. The CDR3 protein is CASSSPNGEVAKNIQYF. Written as DNA, the CDR3 is TGTGCCAGCAGCTCCCCTAATGGCGAGGTAGCCAAAAACATTCAGTACTTC.

This chain uses TRBV7-8 with TRBJ2-1; 7 bases fit TRBD2. This CDR3 spans 15 amino acids. Germline CDR1 is SGHVS and CDR2 is FQNEAQ. V trimming: 2 bases; J trimming: 6 bases; junction bases outside the gene matches: 7. CDR3 amino acids: CASSLQAGVGNEQFF. CDR3 in DNA: TGTGCCAGCAGCTTACAGGCGGGAGTGGGCAATGAGCAGTTCTTC.

The chain employs TRBV6-6 and TRBJ2-2, with no clear D. Trimming left V 6 bases short and J 1 base short, with 6 bases between. The CDR3 has 13 amino acids. Per germline, CDR1 MNHNY and CDR2 SVGAGI (reference sequence). The CDR3 sequence is CASRSENTGELFF. The CDR3 DNA sequence: TGTGCCAGCAGATCAGAGAACACCGGGGAGCTGTTTTTT.

This clone came up a few times. The V and J genes are TRBV18 and TRBJ2-1; 9 bases agree with TRBD2. There are 16 residues in the CDR3. The germline gives CDR1 KGHSH, CDR2 LQKENI. The ends lost 2 bases at V and 5 bases at J; junction bases unmatched: 7. CDR3 in amino acids: CASSPSTRGGNNEQFF. The CDR3 coding sequence is TGTGCCAGCTCACCAAGCACGCGGGGGGGTAACAATGAGCAGTTCTTC.

V usage is TRBV5-4 and J usage is TRBJ2-1; 9 positions match TRBD2. CDR3 length equals 16 residues. Looked up from germline, CDR1 is SGHNT and CDR2 is YYREEE (reference sequence). The V gene end was trimmed by 4 bases and the J gene end by 8 bases; junction bases not matched to a gene: 13. CDR3 sequence (DNA): TGTGCCAGCAGCCTCAGAGCGCGGGGGGGAGGCGATGAGCAGTTCTTC. Protein sequence: CASSLRARGGGDEQFF.

The table lists this clone with many counts. Other nucleotide sequences in the sample specify the same CDR3. The V gene is TRBV6-5, the J gene TRBJ2-7, with TRBD2 matching 9 bases. The CDR3 sequence is 16 residues long. The V segment lost 4 bases and the J segment 2 bases; nucleotides outside the gene matches: 9. Germline V CDR1 and CDR2: MNHEY, SVGAGI. In DNA, the CDR3 is TGTGCCAGCAGTTCGGTTAGCGGGAGTGGTACCTACGAGCAGTACTTC. It yields the protein CASSSVSGSGTYEQYF.

This clone showed up just once. The V call is TRBV5-4, the J call TRBJ2-2, with 7 nucleotides matching TRBD2. Germline V gene sequence: CDR1 SGHNT, CDR2 YYREEE (reference sequence). Trimming removed 4 bases from V and 5 bases from J; junction bases left unmatched: 5. The CDR3 loop spans 14 amino acids. CDR3 amino acids: CASSRRGGTGELFF. The CDR3 DNA is TGTGCCAGCAGCAGGCGGGGAGGGACCGGGGAGCTGTTTTTT.